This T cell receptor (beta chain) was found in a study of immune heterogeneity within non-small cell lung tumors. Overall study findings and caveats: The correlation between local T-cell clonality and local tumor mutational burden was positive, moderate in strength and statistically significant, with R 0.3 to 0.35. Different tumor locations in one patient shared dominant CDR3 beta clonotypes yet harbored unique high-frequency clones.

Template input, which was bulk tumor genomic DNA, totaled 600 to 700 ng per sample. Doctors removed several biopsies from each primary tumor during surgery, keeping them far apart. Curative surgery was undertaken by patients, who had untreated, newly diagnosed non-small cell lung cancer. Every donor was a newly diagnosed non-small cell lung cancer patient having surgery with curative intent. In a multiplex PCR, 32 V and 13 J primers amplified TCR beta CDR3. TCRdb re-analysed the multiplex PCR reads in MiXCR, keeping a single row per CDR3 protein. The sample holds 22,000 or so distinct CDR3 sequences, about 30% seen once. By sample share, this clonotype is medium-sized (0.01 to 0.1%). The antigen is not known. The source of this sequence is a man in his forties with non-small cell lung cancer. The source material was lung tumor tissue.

The CDR3 reads CASRSGRDGRMAEQFF. CDR3 sequence (DNA): TGTGCCAGTAGAAGCGGGAGAGATGGGAGAATGGCTGAGCAGTTCTTC. This chain connects TRBV19 to TRBJ2-1; 8 bases are shared with TRBD2. Germline V gives CDR1 LNHDA, CDR2 SQIVND (reference sequence). With V trimmed by 6 bases and J by 9 bases, 16 bases remained unmatched. The CDR3 has 16 residues.